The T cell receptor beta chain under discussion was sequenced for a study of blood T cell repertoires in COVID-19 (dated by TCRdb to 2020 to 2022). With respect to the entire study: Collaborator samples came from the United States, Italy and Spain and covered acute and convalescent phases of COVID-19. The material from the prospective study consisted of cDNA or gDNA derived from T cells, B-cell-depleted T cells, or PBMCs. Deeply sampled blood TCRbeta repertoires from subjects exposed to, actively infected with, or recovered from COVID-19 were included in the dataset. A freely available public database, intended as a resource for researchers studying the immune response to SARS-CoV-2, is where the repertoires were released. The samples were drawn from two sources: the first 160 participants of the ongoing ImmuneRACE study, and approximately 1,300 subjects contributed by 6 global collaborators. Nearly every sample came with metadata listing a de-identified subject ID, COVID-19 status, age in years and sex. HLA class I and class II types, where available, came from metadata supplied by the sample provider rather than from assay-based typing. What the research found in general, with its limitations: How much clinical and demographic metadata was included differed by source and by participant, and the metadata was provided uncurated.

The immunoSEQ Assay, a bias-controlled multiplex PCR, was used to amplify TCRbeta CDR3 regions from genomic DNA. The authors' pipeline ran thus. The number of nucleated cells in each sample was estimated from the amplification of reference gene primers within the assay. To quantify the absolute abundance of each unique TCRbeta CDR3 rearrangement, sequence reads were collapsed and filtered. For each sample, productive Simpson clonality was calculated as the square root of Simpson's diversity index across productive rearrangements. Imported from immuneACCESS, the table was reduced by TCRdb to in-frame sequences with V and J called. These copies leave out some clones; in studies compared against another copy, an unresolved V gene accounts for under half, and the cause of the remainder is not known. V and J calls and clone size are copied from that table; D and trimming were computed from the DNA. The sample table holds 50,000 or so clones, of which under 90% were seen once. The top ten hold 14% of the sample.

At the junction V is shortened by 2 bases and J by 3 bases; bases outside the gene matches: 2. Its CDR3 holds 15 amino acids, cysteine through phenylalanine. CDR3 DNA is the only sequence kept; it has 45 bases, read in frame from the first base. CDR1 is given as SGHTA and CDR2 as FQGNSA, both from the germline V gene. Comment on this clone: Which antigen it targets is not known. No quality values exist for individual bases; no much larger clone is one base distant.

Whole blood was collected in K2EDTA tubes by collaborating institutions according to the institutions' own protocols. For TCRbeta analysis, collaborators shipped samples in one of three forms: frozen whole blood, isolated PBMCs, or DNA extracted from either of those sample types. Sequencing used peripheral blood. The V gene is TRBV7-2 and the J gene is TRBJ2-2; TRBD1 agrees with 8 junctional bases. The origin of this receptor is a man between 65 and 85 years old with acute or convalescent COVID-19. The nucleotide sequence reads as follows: TGTGCCAGCAGCTTAAGACAGGGGCACACCGGGGAGCTGTTTTTT. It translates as CASSLRQGHTGELFF.